This TCR beta chain was recorded in a study of blood T cell repertoires in COVID-19. In the study overall: The United States, Italy and Spain provided the acute and convalescent COVID-19 samples.

Sequenced by immunoSEQ multiplex PCR; TCRdb stores in-frame clones only, minus some. This table holds a few hundred thousand clones, roughly 90% found once. Germline CDR1 and CDR2: SGHTS and YDEGEE. V shed 8 bases, J shed 3 bases, and the junction held 13 bases outside the gene matches. This CDR3 contains 15 residues. Sequenced sample: PBMCs or T cells enriched from blood (not recorded which). This chain uses TRBV5-8 with TRBJ2-7; TRBD1 aligns across 8 bases. This receptor was identified in a woman aged 25-40 years who had recovered from COVID-19. The CDR3 is CASLGPDRVLYEQYF. CDR3 DNA sequence: TGTGCCAGTCTGGGACCGGACAGGGTTCTCTACGAGCAGTACTTC.